These 24 T cell receptor beta chains share one sample of origin, sequenced in a study of blood T cell repertoires in COVID-19. Produced via immunoSEQ multiplex PCR; TCRdb's table is partial and in-frame only. The repertoire consists of around 200,000 clones, with 70% to 85% occurring once and the leading ten covering about 14%. Sequenced sample: peripheral blood. The origin of the receptors is a man aged 50 or older who had recovered from COVID-19.

The rearrangement uses TRBV16 and TRBJ2-7; weak D call: TRBD2 (6 bases). Trimming pared 3 bases from V and 10 bases from J, leaving 19 bases between. CDR1 and CDR2 (germline): KGHSY, FQNENV. This CDR3 region has 14 residues. The CDR3 sequence is CASSHGGSDFEQYF. CDR3 in DNA: TGTGCCAGCAGCCATGGAGGGAGCGATTTTGAACAGTACTTC.

The chain links TRBV6-5 to TRBJ2-1, with D maybe TRBD1 (5 bases). Germline loops: CDR1 MNHEY, CDR2 SVGAGI. The V end was cut by 0 bases, the J end by 2 bases, with 8 bases between. The CDR3 totals 15 residues. CDR3: CASSYSGAPYNEQFF. The CDR3 DNA sequence: TGTGCCAGCAGTTACTCAGGGGCGCCCTACAATGAGCAGTTCTTC.

The rearrangement links TRBV11-2 to TRBJ1-4; 10 nucleotides align to TRBD1. Germline assignment: CDR1 SGHAT and CDR2 FQNNGV. This CDR3 has 16 residues. The V gene end was trimmed by 5 bases and the J gene end by 7 bases; junction bases not matched to a gene: 10. The CDR3 region is CASSPRTGGRSEKLFF. The CDR3 DNA is TGTGCCAGCAGCCCCCGGACAGGGGGGAGAAGTGAAAAACTGTTTTTT.

The rearrangement joins TRBV25-1 to TRBJ2-5; TRBD2 matches at 9 bases. Germline-derived CDR1 and CDR2 are MGHDK and SYGVNS. After removal of 3 bases from V and 0 bases from J, the junction contained 2 bases not matched to a gene. The CDR3 is 15 amino acids. CDR3 DNA: TGTGCCAGCAGTGAGGGCGGGAGGGACCAAGAGACCCAGTACTTC. This encodes CASSEGGRDQETQYF. Full variable domain (remainder filled in from reference TRBV25-1 and TRBJ2-5): EADIYQTPRYLVIGTGKKITLECSQTMGHDKMYWYQQDPGMELHLIHYSYGVNSTEKGDLSSESTVSRIRTEHFPLTLESARPSHTSQYLCASSEGGRDQETQYFGPGTRLLVL.

V is TRBV7-3 and J is TRBJ1-6; D possibly corresponds to TRBD1 (6 bases). The CDR3 has 14 residues. Germline values: CDR1 SGHTA, CDR2 FQGTGA. Trimming took 5 bases from V and 7 from J, leaving 12 bases between them. In DNA form, the CDR3 reads TGTGCCAGCAGCATACAGGGCTCAAATTCACCCCTCCACTTT. Its translation is CASSIQGSNSPLHF.

The chain recombines TRBV28 with TRBJ2-6; TRBD2 aligns across 8 bases. Per germline, CDR1 MDHEN and CDR2 SYDVKM. The V gene end was trimmed by 8 bases and the J gene end by 3 bases; junction bases not matched to a gene: 9. This CDR3 region has 16 residues. The CDR3 loop is CASGVAGNLGANVLTF. Written as DNA, the CDR3 is TGTGCCAGCGGTGTAGCGGGAAATCTTGGGGCCAACGTCCTGACTTTC.

The chain joins TRBV4-1 to TRBJ2-7; D is ambiguous. Germline assignment: CDR1 MGHRA and CDR2 YSYEKL. V was shortened by 4 bases and J by 3 bases, with 10 bases between the two germline ends. CDR3 size: 13 residues. The CDR3 is CASSRPQDYEQYF. The CDR3 nucleotides read TGCGCCAGCAGCCGCCCCCAGGACTACGAGCAGTACTTC.

This clone has only one observation. J is TRBJ2-1 and V is TRBV29-1, with TRBD2 matching over 9 bases. The CDR3 extends over 14 amino acids. V was pared by 5 bases and J by 4 bases, with 6 bases of the junction left unmatched. The germline V gene encodes CDR1 SQVTM and CDR2 ANQGSEA. CDR3 residues: CSVPLAGDYNEQFF. The CDR3 DNA is TGCAGCGTTCCGTTAGCGGGAGATTACAATGAGCAGTTCTTC.

The genes are TRBV24-1 and TRBJ2-1, with TRBD2 identical over 11 bases. Germline V gives CDR1 KGHDR, CDR2 SFDVKD. V was clipped by 5 bases and J by 12 bases; unmatched bases: 11. This CDR3 spans 15 amino acids. CDR3 sequence reads: CATSVFSSGRWGQFF. CDR3 nucleotides: TGTGCCACCAGTGTCTTTTCTAGCGGGAGGTGGGGGCAGTTCTTC.

This clone was observed at least ten times. The genes are TRBV27 and TRBJ2-3; D might be TRBD1 (6 bases). Germline V CDR1 and CDR2: MNHEY, SMNVEV (reference sequence). This CDR3 contains 16 residues. Trimming took 3 bases from V and 2 from J, leaving 15 bases between them. This chain's CDR3 is CASSLTGAPTTDTQYF. Here the CDR3 DNA reads TGTGCCAGCAGTTTGACAGGCGCTCCCACCACAGATACGCAGTATTTT.

The gene calls are TRBV10-3 and TRBJ1-1; D perhaps matches TRBD1 (6 bases). CDR3 length: 13 residues. Between the trimmed V and J ends, which lost 10 bases and 3 bases, there was a span of 15 bases. In germline, CDR1 is ENHRY, CDR2 SYGVKD. The CDR3 reads CASDTGQYTEAFF. The CDR3 DNA sequence: TGTGCCAGCGATACGGGACAATACACTGAAGCTTTCTTT.

The rearrangement links TRBV2 to TRBJ1-1; D perhaps matches TRBD1 (6 bases). Trimming took 5 bases from V and 7 from J, leaving 14 bases between them. This CDR3 comprises 13 residues. Per germline, CDR1 SNHLY and CDR2 FYNNEI. The CDR3 DNA reads TGTGCCAGCAGTAAAGATAAACAGGGTGAAGCTTTCTTT. Translated: CASSKDKQGEAFF.

The chain recombines TRBV7-8 with TRBJ1-1; D gene ambiguous. CDR1 and CDR2 (germline): SGHVS, FQNEAQ. This CDR3 has 14 residues. V lost 0 bases, J lost 5 bases, and 10 bases lay in between. CDR3: CASSLAPMLTEAFF. CDR3 bases: TGTGCCAGCAGCTTAGCGCCTATGCTAACTGAAGCTTTCTTT.

The rearrangement uses TRBV7-2 and TRBJ2-7; D perhaps matches TRBD2 (5 bases). Looked up from germline, CDR1 is SGHTA and CDR2 is FQGNSA. V lost 3 bases and J lost 4, with 16 bases in between. The CDR3 is 15 residues long. Here the CDR3 reads CASSFSPSTLYEQYF. CDR3 nucleotides: TGTGCCAGCAGCTTTTCTCCTAGCACCCTATACGAGCAGTACTTC.

This clone occurred a few times. This chain joins TRBV5-1 and TRBJ2-1, with D perhaps TRBD2 (5 bases). The CDR3 has 16 residues. The V gene's germline CDR1 is SGHRS and CDR2 YFSETQ. Trimming removed 3 bases at V and 4 bases at J, with 17 bases between. CDR3 coding DNA: TGCGCCAGCAGCTCCTCCCGGACTGCCCTATACAATGAGCAGTTCTTC. This codes for CASSSSRTALYNEQFF.

This chain uses TRBV30 with TRBJ2-7; 12 bases are a match to TRBD2. J lost 4 bases, V lost 6 bases, and 4 bases had no gene match. The CDR3 loop spans 13 amino acids. CDR1 and CDR2 from the germline V gene are GTSNPN and SVGIG (reference sequence). The DNA for the CDR3 is TGTGCCTGCGGGACTAGCGGGCTTTACGAGCAGTACTTC. Its translation is CACGTSGLYEQYF.

This sequence joins TRBV5-1 and TRBJ1-2, with a weak D call TRBD1 (6 bases). Trimming took 0 bases from V and 8 from J, leaving 14 bases between them. Germline CDR1 is SGHRS and CDR2 is YFSETQ. The CDR3 contains 14 residues. The CDR3 region is CASSLDPGGDGYTF. CDR3 nucleotide sequence: TGCGCCAGCAGCTTGGATCCGGGGGGCGACGGCTACACCTTC.

The chain is built from TRBV2 and TRBJ2-2; 8 positions agree with TRBD2. Losses at the gene ends were 6 bases for V and 6 bases for J; bases not matched to a gene: 3. This CDR3 is 13 amino acids long. Germline lookup yields CDR1 SNHLY and CDR2 FYNNEI. The chain's CDR3 is CASRGTSPGELFF. In DNA form, the CDR3 reads TGTGCCAGCAGGGGGACTAGTCCCGGGGAGCTGTTTTTT.

This chain joins TRBV19 and TRBJ2-7; TRBD1 agrees at 8 bases. This CDR3 spans 14 amino acids. V was pared by 9 bases and J by 7 bases, with 14 bases of the junction left unmatched. Germline CDR1 reads LNHDA; CDR2 reads SQIVND (reference sequence). CDR3 nucleotides: TGTGCCAGCATAGGACAGGGTGGATTTGGGGAGCAGTACTTC. Translating it yields CASIGQGGFGEQYF.

The V call is TRBV19, the J call TRBJ2-2; possibly TRBD1 for D (6 bases). The length of the CDR3 is 17 residues. The ends were cut back, 7 bases at V and 0 bases at J, with 18 bases in the middle. Germline V gene lookup returns CDR1 LNHDA and CDR2 SQIVND (reference sequence). The CDR3 DNA reads as TGTGCCAGTACCCCTACGACCTACAGGGCGAACACCGGGGAGCTGTTTTTT. This encodes CASTPTTYRANTGELFF.

V and J are TRBV18 and TRBJ2-1; tentatively, D is TRBD1 (6 bases). Trimming stripped 3 bases from V and 9 bases from J, with 15 bases between. The CDR3 consists of 14 residues. Germline V gene data show CDR1 as KGHSH and CDR2 as LQKENI. CDR3 coding DNA: TGTGCCAGCTCACCTATCCAGGGGCCCGGTGAGCAGTTCTTC. Translated, it gives CASSPIQGPGEQFF.

The chain uses TRBV11-2 and TRBJ2-1, with D perhaps matching TRBD1 (6 bases). The CDR3 is made up of 18 amino acids. With 2 bases removed from V and 0 bases from J, the gap between germline ends came to 17 bases. Germline loops: CDR1 SGHAT, CDR2 FQNNGV. The DNA for the CDR3 is TGTGCCAGCAGCTTAAAACTGGACAGTAGAAGCTCCTACAATGAGCAGTTCTTC. The encoded protein is CASSLKLDSRSSYNEQFF.

CDR3 region: CASSYGAREVRYEQFF. CDR3 bases: TGTGCCAGCAGCTACGGCGCGCGGGAGGTTCGGTATGAGCAGTTCTTC. The rearrangement links TRBV7-9 to TRBJ2-1; 8 positions agree with TRBD2. CDR1 is SEHNR, CDR2 FQNEAQ, per germline (reference sequence). This CDR3 region has 16 residues. V shed 4 bases, J shed 8 bases, and the junction held 13 bases outside the gene matches.

The CDR3 sequence: CASSLERGDTQYF. As DNA, the CDR3 is TGTGCCAGCAGCTTAGAAAGGGGAGATACGCAGTATTTT. V and J are TRBV7-2 and TRBJ2-3; a weak D match, TRBD1 (5 bases). The CDR3 covers 13 residues. V lost 1 base to trimming and J lost 5 bases, with 7 bases between them. Per the germline V gene, CDR1 is SGHTA and CDR2 is FQGNSA.